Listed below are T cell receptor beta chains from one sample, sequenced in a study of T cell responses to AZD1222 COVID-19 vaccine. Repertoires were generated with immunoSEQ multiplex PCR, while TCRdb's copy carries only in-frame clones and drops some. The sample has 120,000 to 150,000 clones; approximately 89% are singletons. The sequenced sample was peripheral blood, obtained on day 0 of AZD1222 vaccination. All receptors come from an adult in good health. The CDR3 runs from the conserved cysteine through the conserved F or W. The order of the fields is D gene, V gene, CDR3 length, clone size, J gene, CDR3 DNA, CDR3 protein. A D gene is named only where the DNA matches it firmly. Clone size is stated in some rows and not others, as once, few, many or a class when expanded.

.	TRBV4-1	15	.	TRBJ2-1	TGCGCCAGCAGCCTCGGGGCAGTTGCAGGCAATGAGCAGTTCTTC	CASSLGAVAGNEQFF
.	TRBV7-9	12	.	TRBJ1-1	TGTGCCAGCAGCTTTGGGACAAGTGAAGCTTTCTTT	CASSFGTSEAFF
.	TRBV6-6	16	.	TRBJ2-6	TGTGCCAGCAGTTACGGTTTCGACCCTGGGGCCAACGTCCTGACTTTC	CASSYGFDPGANVLTF
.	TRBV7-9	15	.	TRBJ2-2	TGTGCCAGCACCCGTGATACAAGTGCCGCCGGGGAGCTGTTTTTT	CASTRDTSAAGELFF
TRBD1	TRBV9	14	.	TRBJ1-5	TGTGCCAGCAGTTCCGGGACAGGGGCTCAGCCCCAGCATTTT	CASSSGTGAQPQHF
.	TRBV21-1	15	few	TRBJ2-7	TGTGCCAGCAGCACGTACAGGGTCAAATGGTACGAGCAGTACTTC	CASSTYRVKWYEQYF
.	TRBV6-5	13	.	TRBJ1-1	TGTGCCAGCAGCGCCCTGGGGAACACTGAAGCTTTCTTT	CASSALGNTEAFF
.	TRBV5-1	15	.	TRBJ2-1	TGCGCCAGCAGCTTGACAGGGAGCTCCTACAATGAGCAGTTCTTC	CASSLTGSSYNEQFF
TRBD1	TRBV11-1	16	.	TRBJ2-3	TGTGCCAGCAGCATGACAGGGAGTTGGGGCACAGATACGCAGTATTTT	CASSMTGSWGTDTQYF
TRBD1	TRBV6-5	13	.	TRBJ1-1	TGTGCCATCCAGGGGGAGATGAACACTGAAGCTTTCTTT	CAIQGEMNTEAFF
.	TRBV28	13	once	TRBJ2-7	TGTGCCAGCAGCCCCATGTTTCCCTACGAGCAGTACTTC	CASSPMFPYEQYF
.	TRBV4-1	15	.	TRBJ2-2	TGCGCCAGCAGCCAAGATCCCCAGCGCACCGGGGAGCTGTTTTTT	CASSQDPQRTGELFF
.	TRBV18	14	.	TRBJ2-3	TGTGCCAGCTCACCACCTTTAGCGTCAGATACGCAGTATTTT	CASSPPLASDTQYF
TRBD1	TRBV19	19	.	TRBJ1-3	TGTGCCAGTAGGGCCTTGGGGTATGGACAGGATAACTCTGGAAACACCATATATTTT	CASRALGYGQDNSGNTIYF
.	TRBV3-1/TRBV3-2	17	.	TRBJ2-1	TGTGCCAGCAGCCAAGTCGGTTACTCAAGCTCCTACAATGAGCAGTTCTTC	CASSQVGYSSSYNEQFF
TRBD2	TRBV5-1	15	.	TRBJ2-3	TGCGCCAGCAGCTTGGTGGCGGGAGTGACAGATACGCAGTATTTT	CASSLVAGVTDTQYF
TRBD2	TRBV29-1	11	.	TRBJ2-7	TGCACTGTTTATCGGGAGGCCGAGCAGTACTTC	CTVYREAEQYF
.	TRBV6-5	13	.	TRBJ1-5	TGTGCCAGCAGGTCGATCCACAATCAGCCCCAGCATTTT	CASRSIHNQPQHF
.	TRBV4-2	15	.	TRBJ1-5	TGTGCCAGCAGCCAATCTTCGCAGGGTGGACAGCCCCAGCATTTT	CASSQSSQGGQPQHF
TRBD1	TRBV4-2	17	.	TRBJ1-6	TGTGCCAGCAGCCACCCAGGGGGAGGGGTAGGGAATTCACCCCTCCACTTT	CASSHPGGGVGNSPLHF
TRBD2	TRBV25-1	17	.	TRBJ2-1	TGTGCCAGCAGTGAATCCCGGGGTAGCGGGGCTTACAATGAGCAGTTCTTC	CASSESRGSGAYNEQFF
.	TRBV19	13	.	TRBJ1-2	TGTGCCAGTAGTATGAGGACGCTCCATGGCTACACCTTC	CASSMRTLHGYTF
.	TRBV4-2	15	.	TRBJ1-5	TGTGCCAGCAGCCGCGGACCGAGTGGCAATCAGCCCCAGCATTTT	CASSRGPSGNQPQHF
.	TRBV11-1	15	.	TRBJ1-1	TGTGCCAGCAGCTTAGAGATCTCGGGAGTCACTGAAGCTTTCTTT	CASSLEISGVTEAFF
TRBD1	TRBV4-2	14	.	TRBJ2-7	TGTGCCGGCAGCCCCGGACAGGGAGGTTACGAGCAGTACTTC	CAGSPGQGGYEQYF
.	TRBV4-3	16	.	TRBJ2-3	TGCGCCAGCAGCCCAAGAGGGGGGGGCGGCACAGATACGCAGTATTTT	CASSPRGGGGTDTQYF
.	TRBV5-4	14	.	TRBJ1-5	TGTGCCAGCAGCTTGGACAGGGTGAGTCAGCCCCAGCATTTT	CASSLDRVSQPQHF
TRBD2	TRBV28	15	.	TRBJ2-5	TGTGCCAGCAGCAAGACTAGCGGGAGACAAGAGACCCAGTACTTC	CASSKTSGRQETQYF
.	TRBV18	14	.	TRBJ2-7	TGTGCCAGCTCACGAGCGGATGACTCCTACGAGCAGTACTTC	CASSRADDSYEQYF
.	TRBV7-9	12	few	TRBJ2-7	TGTGCCAGCAGCCTCGAGCGTGCTCCGCAGTACTTC	CASSLERAPQYF
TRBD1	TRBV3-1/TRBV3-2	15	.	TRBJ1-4	TGTGCCAGCAGCCTAAGGCAGGGGGAAGGTGAAAAACTGTTTTTT	CASSLRQGEGEKLFF
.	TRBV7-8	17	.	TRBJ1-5	TGTGCCAGCAGCTCCGTCACCCTCGTTGAGGGCAATCAGCCCCAGCATTTT	CASSSVTLVEGNQPQHF
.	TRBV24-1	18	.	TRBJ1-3	TGTGCCACCAGTGATTACGCTCCGAAGGGAGGCTCTGGAAACACCATATATTTT	CATSDYAPKGGSGNTIYF
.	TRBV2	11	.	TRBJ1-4	TGTGCCAGCAGCGGAGATGGCCCGGTGATTTTT	CASSGDGPVIF